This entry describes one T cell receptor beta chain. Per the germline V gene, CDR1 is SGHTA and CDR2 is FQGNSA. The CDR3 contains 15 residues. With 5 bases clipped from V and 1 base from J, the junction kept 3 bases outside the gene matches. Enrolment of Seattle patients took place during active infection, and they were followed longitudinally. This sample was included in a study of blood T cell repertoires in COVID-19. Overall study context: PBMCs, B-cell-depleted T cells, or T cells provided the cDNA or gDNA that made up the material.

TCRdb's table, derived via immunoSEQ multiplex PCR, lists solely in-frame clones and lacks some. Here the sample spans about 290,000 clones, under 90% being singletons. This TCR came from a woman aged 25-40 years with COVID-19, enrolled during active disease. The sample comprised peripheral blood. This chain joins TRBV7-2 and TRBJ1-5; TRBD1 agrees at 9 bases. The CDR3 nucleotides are TGTGCCAGCAGCCTGGGGACAGGGAGCAATCAGCCCCAGCATTTT. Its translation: CASSLGTGSNQPQHF.